This T cell receptor beta chain appears in the sequencing data of a study of blood T cells in healthy people across ages. Of note for this clonotype: Its antigen is still unknown.

The second PCR ran about 6 to 11 cycles with a sample-barcoded 5' primer and J-beta primers. A template-switch adaptor that had 12 random nucleotides put a tag on each cDNA molecule. From the 5' RACE reads, TCRdb called clonotypes with MiXCR, one entry per CDR3 protein. The sample carries 870,000 or so distinct CDR3 sequences, roughly 26% recorded once. Study observations and caveats: Since the PBMCs were unsorted, naive and antigen-experienced cells could not be conclusively compared.

The V gene end was trimmed by 0 bases and the J gene end by 11 bases; junction bases not matched to a gene: 4. The CDR3 is 13 residues long. Germline V lookup: CDR1 MNHNS, CDR2 SASEGT. This TCR was sampled from a woman older than 75 in good health. The sequenced sample was blood. The chain employs TRBV6-1 and TRBJ1-2, with TRBD1 matching 9 bases. CDR3: CASSEAGQGRYTF. The CDR3 DNA follows: TGTGCCAGCAGTGAAGCGGGACAGGGAAGATACACCTTC.